A selection of T cell receptor beta chains follows, all from one sample in a study of T cells expressing NK-cell markers. TCRdb reprocessed the 5' RACE reads and reports one entry per CDR3 protein, with no DNA. Its table records about 460,000 distinct CDR3 sequences. The sequenced sample consisted of blood T cells: a sorted CD56 or NKG2C T cell subset, CD4+ or CD8+ T cells, or bulk PBMC T cells (not recorded which). The receptors shown here come from a woman in her forties or fifties in good health. Both conserved end residues are part of each CDR3.

j_gene: TRBJ2-1
len: 18
v_gene: TRBV5-1
CDR3aa: CASSPETSGRKLGNEQFF

j_gene: TRBJ2-1
len: 13
v_gene: TRBV29-1
CDR3aa: CSVEELSGNEQFF

j_gene: TRBJ1-2
len: 12
v_gene: TRBV29-1
CDR3aa: CSVDWGHYGYTF

j_gene: TRBJ1-2
len: 14
v_gene: TRBV7-2
CDR3aa: CASSSPQGAYGYTF

j_gene: TRBJ2-2
len: 15
v_gene: TRBV19
CDR3aa: CASSIGGGFTGELFF

j_gene: TRBJ2-5
len: 14
v_gene: TRBV6-1
CDR3aa: CASSEGQGIGTQYF

j_gene: TRBJ2-1
len: 17
v_gene: TRBV5-1
CDR3aa: CASSLGGLAYSYNEQFF

j_gene: TRBJ1-4
len: 16
v_gene: TRBV12-3/TRBV12-4
CDR3aa: CASTDGTREAYEKLFF

j_gene: TRBJ1-2
len: 14
v_gene: TRBV30
CDR3aa: CAWSVMIGVGGYTF

j_gene: TRBJ2-1
len: 15
v_gene: TRBV20-1
CDR3aa: CSARGLDRGNNEQFF

j_gene: TRBJ2-5
len: 13
v_gene: TRBV5-1
CDR3aa: CASSPGLDETQYF

j_gene: TRBJ2-2
len: 13
v_gene: TRBV27
CDR3aa: CASSHRAAGELFF

j_gene: TRBJ2-7
len: 12
v_gene: TRBV12-3/TRBV12-4
CDR3aa: CASSLPGAKQYF

j_gene: TRBJ2-5
len: 15
v_gene: TRBV5-1
CDR3aa: CASTQYGRRQETQYF

j_gene: TRBJ2-3
len: 15
v_gene: TRBV5-1
CDR3aa: CASSMEPTSTDTQYF

j_gene: TRBJ1-5
len: 13
v_gene: TRBV24-1
CDR3aa: CATSPAANQPQHF

j_gene: TRBJ1-2
len: 16
v_gene: TRBV5-1
CDR3aa: CASSLVGKLPLSGYTF

j_gene: TRBJ2-3
len: 18
v_gene: TRBV11-2
CDR3aa: CASSLGPGLAGGTDTQYF

j_gene: TRBJ1-4
len: 15
v_gene: TRBV27
CDR3aa: CASSLGRRQHEKLFF

j_gene: TRBJ2-3
len: 13
v_gene: TRBV7-9
CDR3aa: CAYGGPSTDTQYF

j_gene: TRBJ2-1
len: 19
v_gene: TRBV7-9
CDR3aa: CASSLVGRDGGVSYNEQFF

j_gene: TRBJ1-6
len: 14
v_gene: TRBV5-4
CDR3aa: CASSLLSGSSPLHF

j_gene: TRBJ2-5
len: 15
v_gene: TRBV15
CDR3aa: CATSRDLGRGETQYF

j_gene: TRBJ2-7
len: 14
v_gene: TRBV7-9
CDR3aa: CASSKDLIGREQYF

j_gene: TRBJ1-2
len: 14
v_gene: TRBV10-3
CDR3aa: CAISGQTTNYGYTF

j_gene: TRBJ2-2
len: 14
v_gene: TRBV12-3/TRBV12-4
CDR3aa: CASRSTSFTGELFF

j_gene: TRBJ2-5
len: 14
v_gene: TRBV3-1
CDR3aa: CASSREAGGETQYF

j_gene: TRBJ2-5
len: 12
v_gene: TRBV14
CDR3aa: CASSKRQETQYF

j_gene: TRBJ2-1
len: 16
v_gene: TRBV27
CDR3aa: CASSLTGTSGAHEQFF

j_gene: TRBJ2-2
len: 14
v_gene: TRBV6-2/TRBV6-3
CDR3aa: CASSLREGTGELFF

j_gene: TRBJ2-7
len: 13
v_gene: TRBV25-1
CDR3aa: CASSELRGSEQYF

j_gene: TRBJ1-5
len: 14
v_gene: TRBV20-1
CDR3aa: CSARLGQEVQPQHF

j_gene: TRBJ1-1
len: 15
v_gene: TRBV7-2
CDR3aa: CASSIEGSGNTEAFF

j_gene: TRBJ2-4
len: 15
v_gene: TRBV28
CDR3aa: CASSRLGLAQNIQYF

j_gene: TRBJ2-7
len: 12
v_gene: TRBV7-8
CDR3aa: CASRLGSGEQYF

j_gene: TRBJ2-7
len: 15
v_gene: TRBV12-3/TRBV12-4
CDR3aa: CASSPTRLVGYEQYF

j_gene: TRBJ2-5
len: 15
v_gene: TRBV7-9
CDR3aa: CASSLVLGALETQYF

j_gene: TRBJ1-2
len: 15
v_gene: TRBV29-1
CDR3aa: CSVSKGRSANYGYTF

j_gene: TRBJ2-3
len: 14
v_gene: TRBV12-3/TRBV12-4
CDR3aa: CASSNGLAVDTQYF